This TCR beta chain stems from a study of blood T cell repertoires in COVID-19. Study details: Material from acute and convalescent COVID-19 was sourced from the United States, Italy and Spain. The analysed material was cDNA or gDNA that came from T cells, B-cell-depleted T cells, or PBMCs.

Per the study methods: Reference gene primers were amplified, and this amplification served to estimate nucleated cell counts. Assay used: immunoSEQ multiplex PCR; TCRdb lists only in-frame clones, some missing. Clone size and the V and J calls come from that table; the DNA yielded D and trimming. Among roughly 410,000 clones listed, about 87% were seen once. CDR3 length: 16 residues. The germline V and J ends were trimmed by 4 bases and 0 bases, with 10 bases remaining between them. Germline lookup yields CDR1 SGHDN and CDR2 FVKESK. Sequenced: peripheral blood. This chain joins TRBV14 and TRBJ2-6; unclear D gene. The TCR comes from a woman aged 55 to 70 with COVID-19, enrolled during active disease. This CDR3 is CASSPSPGSGANVLTF. Here the CDR3 DNA reads TGTGCCAGCAGCCCGTCACCGGGCTCTGGGGCCAACGTCCTGACTTTC.